A selection of T cell receptor beta chains follows, all from one sample in a study of early T cells in non-severe SARS-CoV-2 infection. TCRdb analysed the 5' RACE reads with MiXCR anew, one entry per CDR3 protein. The table has roughly 50,000 distinct CDR3 sequences, roughly 9.8% seen once. Sequenced material: whole blood. Receptors were obtained from an adult who was a healthcare worker with PCR-confirmed SARS-CoV-2 infection or an uninfected control (not recorded which). Both conserved end residues are part of each CDR3. A D gene is named only where the DNA matches it firmly. Some rows mark clone size as missing; the rest say once, few, many or name a class of expanded clone.

clone_size	v_call	d_call	j_call	cdr3_length	cdr3_nt	cdr3_aa
many	TRBV20-1	NA	TRBJ1-6	15	TGCAGTGCAAAAGCCTCGCGAGGGAATAATTCACCCCTCCACTTT	CSAKASRGNNSPLHF
many	TRBV4-1	TRBD2	TRBJ2-7	15	TGCGCCAGCAGCCAAGGGACTAGCAAGGGTCGCGAGCAGTACTTC	CASSQGTSKGREQYF
NA	TRBV29-1	NA	TRBJ1-4	11	TGCAGCGCCGGGACCGGAAGTTCGCTGTTTTTT	CSAGTGSSLFF
NA	TRBV7-3	TRBD1	TRBJ1-4	19	TGTGCCAGCAGCTTAACAGGGACAGTGTCGAGGAGTACTAATGAAAAACTGTTTTTT	CASSLTGTVSRSTNEKLFF
NA	TRBV7-8	NA	TRBJ1-2	14	TGTGCCAGCAGCCCCCGGGAGGGTACCTATGGCTACACCTTC	CASSPREGTYGYTF
many	TRBV6-5	NA	TRBJ2-6	16	TGTGCCAGCAGTTACGGCGGAGGCTCTGGGGCCAACGTCCTGACTTTC	CASSYGGGSGANVLTF
many	TRBV28	NA	TRBJ2-7	13	TGTGCCAGCAGTCCCCCCGGCGCTTACGAGCAGTACTTC	CASSPPGAYEQYF
few	TRBV10-3	TRBD1	TRBJ2-5	15	TGTGCCACTAACGCCGGGGGGGACAGGGGCCCGACCCAGTACTTC	CATNAGGDRGPTQYF
NA	TRBV21-1	NA	TRBJ1-1	18	TGTGCCAGCAGCAAAAAGGTCACGGGACAGCCGATGAACACTGAAGCTTTCTTT	CASSKKVTGQPMNTEAFF
many	TRBV20-1	TRBD1	TRBJ1-4	15	TGCAGTGCTAGAGCCGGGACAGGGGGCTATGAAAAACTGTTTTTT	CSARAGTGGYEKLFF
few	TRBV19	NA	TRBJ2-3	18	TGTGCCAGTAGTCCGGCTAGGACGGCACGTCCCATCGCAGATACGCAGTATTTT	CASSPARTARPIADTQYF
many	TRBV29-1	TRBD1	TRBJ2-1	14	TGCAGCGTAGGGGGACAGGGATACTACAATGAGCAGTTCTTC	CSVGGQGYYNEQFF
few	TRBV4-1	NA	TRBJ1-6	13	TGCGCCAGCAGCCAAACAGGGAACTCACCCCTCCACTTT	CASSQTGNSPLHF
NA	TRBV14	NA	TRBJ2-7	14	TGTGCCAGCAGCCAAGATTTCTCGGGCTACGAGCAGTACTTC	CASSQDFSGYEQYF
NA	TRBV27	TRBD2	TRBJ2-5	15	TGTGCCAGCAGTTTATGGCTAGCGGGAGTTGAAACCCAGTACTTC	CASSLWLAGVETQYF
NA	TRBV29-1	NA	TRBJ2-1	10	TGCAGCGTTGTTATCGTGGTAAGGTTCTTC	CSVVIVVRFF
many	TRBV16	NA	TRBJ2-7	14	TGTGCCAGCAGCCCCCGAGTGAAGGGGAACGAGCAGTACTTC	CASSPRVKGNEQYF
few	TRBV28	TRBD1	TRBJ2-1	15	TGTGCCAGCACCCCTCCCGGGACAGGGGGCCTTGAGCAGTTCTTC	CASTPPGTGGLEQFF
NA	TRBV5-6	NA	TRBJ2-7	13	TGTGCCACCCGACAGCGTCCTTCCTACGAGCAGTACTTC	CATRQRPSYEQYF
many	TRBV3-1	TRBD2	TRBJ2-7	15	TGTGCCAGCAGCCAAGATCTTACTAGCGGCTACGAGCAGTACTTC	CASSQDLTSGYEQYF
few	TRBV10-1	NA	TRBJ2-3	15	TGCGCCAGCACCCAAGGGTTTGGAAGCACAGATACGCAGTATTTT	CASTQGFGSTDTQYF
NA	TRBV18	NA	TRBJ1-2	14	TGTGCCAGCTCATACAGGGTGGTGCACTATGGCTACACCTTC	CASSYRVVHYGYTF
few	TRBV5-4	TRBD2	TRBJ2-1	17	TGTGCCAGCAGCTTTGAGGCTAGCGGGAGCTGGAAAGGTGAGCAGTTCTTC	CASSFEASGSWKGEQFF
NA	TRBV7-2	NA	TRBJ1-1	14	TGTGCCAGCAGCTTAGGGTACAGCAACACTGAAGCTTTCTTT	CASSLGYSNTEAFF
NA	TRBV12-3/TRBV12-4	TRBD2	TRBJ2-4	14	TGTGCCAGCCAATGGACGGGAGGAACCAACATTCAGTACTTC	CASQWTGGTNIQYF
few	TRBV20-1	TRBD1	TRBJ2-1	16	TGCAGTGCTCCTTTCCGACAGGGGAAGATTAAGCATGAGCAGTTCTTC	CSAPFRQGKIKHEQFF
many	TRBV3-1	NA	TRBJ2-5	17	TGTGCCAGCAGCCAAGGGCCCGGACGCCTAGTTCAAGAGACCCAGTACTTC	CASSQGPGRLVQETQYF
few	TRBV2	TRBD2	TRBJ2-2	20	TGTGCCAGCTTAGGCCCTGCCCGCCAACTAGCGGGAGGGCCTGCCGGGGAGCTGTTTTTT	CASLGPARQLAGGPAGELFF
many	TRBV14	NA	TRBJ2-1	11	TGTGCCAGCAGCCAAACGGATGAGCAGTTCTTC	CASSQTDEQFF
many	TRBV11-2	NA	TRBJ1-4	13	TGTGCCAGCAGCGGGAGGGGGAATGAAAAACTGTTTTTT	CASSGRGNEKLFF
few	TRBV2	TRBD2	TRBJ2-3	13	TGTGCCAGCACGGGGAGGGCCACAGATACGCAGTATTTT	CASTGRATDTQYF
many	TRBV6-1	NA	TRBJ1-3	14	TGTGCCAGCAGGATCCGGACAAGCGGAAACACCATATATTTT	CASRIRTSGNTIYF
many	TRBV5-6	NA	TRBJ1-2	15	TGTGCCAGCAGCTTGGGCCCCGTGGAGTCCTATGGCTACACCTTC	CASSLGPVESYGYTF
few	TRBV7-9	TRBD1	TRBJ1-5	15	TGTGCCAGCAGCTCGACAGGGTACAGCAATCAGCCCCAGCATTTT	CASSSTGYSNQPQHF
many	TRBV7-2	TRBD2	TRBJ2-1	15	TGTGCCAGCAGCGTGACTAGCGGACCTTACAATGAGCAGTTCTTC	CASSVTSGPYNEQFF
many	TRBV5-6	NA	TRBJ2-3	16	TGTGCCAGCAGCTTTGGACTCTCACCGGGCACAGATACGCAGTATTTT	CASSFGLSPGTDTQYF
many	TRBV20-1	NA	TRBJ1-1	13	TGCAGTGCTAGAGCCAGGATGAACACTGAAGCTTTCTTT	CSARARMNTEAFF
few	TRBV2	NA	TRBJ2-1	13	TGTGCCAGCACCGGGATCTCCTACAATGAGCAGTTCTTC	CASTGISYNEQFF
many	TRBV4-2	NA	TRBJ1-5	16	TGTGCCAGCAGCCAAGATTCAGCAGGGGTTTATCAGCCCCAGCATTTT	CASSQDSAGVYQPQHF
many	TRBV29-1	NA	TRBJ1-2	14	TGCAGCGCCCTTGGAGGGCGGACTCTGGATGGCTACACCTTC	CSALGGRTLDGYTF
many	TRBV7-2	NA	TRBJ1-6	16	TGTGCCAGCAGCTTAGTAGGGTTTAAAGGTGATTCACCCCTCCACTTT	CASSLVGFKGDSPLHF
NA	TRBV20-1	NA	TRBJ1-1	13	TGCAGTGCCCCAATGGGACTGAACACTGAAGCTTTCTTT	CSAPMGLNTEAFF
NA	TRBV9	NA	TRBJ2-7	13	TGTGCCAGCAAGAGAGGGGATGTCGGTGTGGAGTACTTC	CASKRGDVGVEYF
NA	TRBV6-5	NA	TRBJ2-7	13	TGTGCCAGCAGTTCCCGAGGGAGCTACGAGCAGTACTTC	CASSSRGSYEQYF
NA	TRBV7-9	NA	TRBJ2-4	15	TGTGCCAGCAGCGAGGGCGATCTAGCCAAAAACATTCAGTACTTC	CASSEGDLAKNIQYF
many	TRBV7-2	NA	TRBJ1-5	16	TGTGCCAGCAGCTTAGCGCCAGGCATTAGCAATCAGCCCCAGCATTTT	CASSLAPGISNQPQHF
NA	TRBV6-5	TRBD2	TRBJ2-1	14	TGTGCCAGCAGTTACTCCGGGAGGGCCAGTGAGCAGTTCTTC	CASSYSGRASEQFF
many	TRBV7-9	TRBD1	TRBJ1-1	17	TGTGCCAGCAGCTCCCCGCAGGGGGCATACGGAAACACTGAAGCTTTCTTT	CASSSPQGAYGNTEAFF
many	TRBV14	TRBD2	TRBJ2-7	15	TGTGCCAGCAGCCAAAGGACTAGCGGGAGGGACGAGCAGTACTTC	CASSQRTSGRDEQYF
NA	TRBV5-1	TRBD1	TRBJ2-7	15	TGCGCCAGCAGCTTGCGACAGGGGGCGATTCACGAGCAGTACTTC	CASSLRQGAIHEQYF